This section outlines one TCR beta chain sequence together with its context. These data are taken from a study of blood T cell repertoires in COVID-19. Study-wide context: The United States, Italy and Spain supplied acute and convalescent COVID-19 samples. PBMCs, B-cell-depleted T cells, or T cells provided the cDNA or gDNA that made up the material.

In the original processing: Counts of nucleated cells, estimated from reference gene primer amplification, were obtained. Produced via immunoSEQ multiplex PCR; TCRdb's table is partial and in-frame only. That table gives V, J and clone size, and the DNA gave D and trimming. Of some 260,000 clones in the sample, roughly 85% are singletons; the top ten hold roughly 3%. Germline lookup yields CDR1 LNHDA and CDR2 SQIVND (reference sequence). V was shortened by 4 bases and J by 3 bases, with 7 bases between the two germline ends. The CDR3 is 12 amino acids. The clonotype was recovered from a woman in her late teens or twenties with acute or convalescent COVID-19. This chain uses TRBV19 with TRBJ2-7; D remains unclear. The sequencing input was peripheral blood. The CDR3 reads CASSKPGYEQYF. The CDR3, as DNA: TGTGCCAGTAGTAAGCCAGGCTACGAGCAGTACTTC. Together with reference TRBV19 and TRBJ2-7, the CDR3 gives the full variable domain: DGGITQSPKYLFRKEGQNVTLSCEQNLNHDAMYWYRQDPGQGLRLIYYSQIVNDFQKGDIAEGYSVSREKKESFPLTVTSAQKNPTAFYLCASSKPGYEQYFGPGTRLTVT.